This TCR beta chain was documented in a study of T cell responses to AZD1222 COVID-19 vaccine (dated by TCRdb to 2020 to 2022). About the investigation overall: A total of approximately 250 trial participants underwent TCR sequencing, of whom roughly 210 had received two doses of AZD1222 and roughly 26 had received two doses of the MenACWY control vaccine. Trial participants were enrolled by age into 18-55, 56-69 and 70-plus year subgroups, with roughly 160, 29 and 62 TCR-sequenced participants respectively.

Relative to germline, V is 6 bases shorter and J is 0 bases shorter, with 15 bases between their ends. Including the terminal cysteine and phenylalanine, the CDR3 comprises 17 residues. The kept DNA is CDR3 alone, 51 bases in frame from the first base. CDR1 MDHEN and CDR2 SYDVKM are derived from the germline V gene. Paper-wide results and their limitations: The vaccine-associated CD4 TCRs covered the entire spike protein, and the dominant responses fell in regions 160-218 and 743-854. A significant rise in spike-specific TCR breadth and depth was observed after two AZD1222 doses relative to day 0 and relative to MenACWY recipients. In the small 56-69-year group, the increase in depth fell short of significance, most likely because of low power. Conclusions about previously exposed vaccinees are limited, since just six AZD1222 recipients were seropositive for SARS-CoV-2 at baseline. Most participants were white British and females outnumbered males, and the authors suggested that clonal diversity may have been underestimated. Reportedly, close to half of the unique spike-specific TCRs recognized epitopes lying outside the regions that are mutated in the B.1.351 and B.1.1.7 variants. No day 14 peak-response samples were available, so repertoires were characterized only after the peak T cell response.

The CDR3 regions of human TCRbeta chains were analyzed by immunosequencing. Under the source paper's analysis protocol: Repertoire TCRs were matched against a reference library of SARS-CoV-2-specific TCRs generated with the MIRA antigen-specificity platform. Breadth was defined as the fraction of unique TCRs that were SARS-CoV-2-associated. Depth was defined as the fraction of total T cells that were SARS-CoV-2-associated. Using the MIRA data, each spike-specific TCR was assigned both to the spike region to which the TCR was reactive and to a CD4 or CD8 class. Log10-transformed breadth and depth values were compared by one-way ANOVA with Sidak's multiple comparisons tests. TCRdb took over this immuneACCESS table, retaining in-frame rearrangements with V and J assigned. Such tables are incomplete; in checked studies, under half of the missing clones stem from an unresolved V gene, and the remainder is unexplained. V and J calls and clone size are copied from that table; D and trimming were computed from the DNA. This sample lists 140,000 to 150,000 clones; more than 75% were detected once. The biggest ten clones account for 4.1% of the sample.

There are a few counts of this clone. Its cognate antigen has yet to be identified. No base quality values were provided; no much bigger clone lies one nucleotide off. This specimen's time point label, per the study, means: baseline before first vaccination. The treatment or condition label, read with the paper, signifies: meningococcal conjugate vaccine given as trial control. Vaccinee samples came from UK trials COV001 and COV002, including a single-blind randomized controlled phase 2/3 trial of AZD1222 (ChAdOx1 nCoV-19) in healthy adults. For TCRbeta chain sequencing, PBMC samples from trial participants were taken at day 0 and at day 28 after the second dose.

The sample was peripheral blood, taken on day 0 of MenACWY control vaccination. The clonotype was recovered from an adult in good health. The rearranged segments are TRBV28 and TRBJ1-6; TRBD1 is a possible D gene, resting on 5 matching bases. CDR3 reads: CASRPGLLSSYNSPLHF. In nucleotide form, the sequence is TGTGCCAGCAGGCCGGGACTCTTGAGCTCCTATAATTCACCCCTCCACTTT.